This TCR beta chain derives from a study of tissue T cells after allogeneic stem cell transplantation (dated 2022 in TCRdb). Regarding the study in general: Using research autopsies of patients with and without GVHD, plus mouse models of GVHD, the study profiled TCR beta repertoires across many tissues. The human part of the study was a prospective observational study with no blinding and no randomization. Results the study describes overall, beyond this receptor: The patient cohort was small and varied clinically, and sampling depth was recognized as a limitation. In both patients and mice, T cells from blood and spleen covered only a limited part of the TCR repertoire found in tissues. Within patients, how anatomically similar tissues were was a major factor shaping TCR repertoire composition, regardless of disease or transplant status. Only a few T cell clones appeared in more than one patient, yet motif-based clustering showed tissue-specific repertoire signatures that were shared between patients. Which tissue TCRs were alloreactive or antigen-specific was not determined in the study, and some of the clones might have been host cells that persisted.

The CDR3 goes from the cysteine to the phenylalanine over 14 residues. Of the CDR3's DNA, 39 bases were read; they are in frame from base 1. V lost 8 bases and J lost 2 bases; the stretch between them is 12 bases long. The germline V gene encodes CDR1 NSQYPW and CDR2 LRSPGD (reference sequence). Preparation of the library involved the immunoSEQ multiplex PCR assay. TCRbeta CDR3 sequencing was performed at survey depth by Adaptive Biotechnologies, and CDR3 sequences, V/J genes, productive frequency and template counts were reported. TCR beta CDR3 regions were amplified from genomic DNA rather than RNA. From the authors' description of their analysis: Jensen-Shannon divergence was used to quantify pairwise repertoire overlap between tissues, with a value of 1 meaning complete divergence and a value of 0 meaning identical repertoires. Tissues were clustered by single-linkage agglomerative hierarchical clustering of pairwise JSD values, and the clustering results were displayed as dendrograms. GLIPH2 was run on all patient samples with simulation_depth 1000, kmer_min_depth 3 and cdr3_length_cutoff 8, and groups with more than two unique CDR3s were retained. A standardized tissue-overlap score was generated by extrapolating Jaccard GLIPH-group overlap across patients to a standard repertoire size of 1000 clones. Linear mixed-effect models, with tissue included as a fixed effect and individual included as a random effect, were used to assess associations of diversity with clinical or experimental variables. TCRdb obtained this table from immuneACCESS and retained in-frame rearrangements with V and J assigned. These tables miss some clones; where compared with another copy, unresolved V genes account for less than half of the shortfall, and the remainder is unexplained. That table is the source of V, J and clone size, and D and trimming were worked out from the DNA. This sample holds fewer than 3,500 clones; 50% were observed only once. The ten biggest clones cover 20% to 25% of the sample.

The meaning of the sample's time point label: mouse harvest day 14 after allogeneic transplant. Each mouse graft, delivered by tail vein injection, combined 10^6 splenic CD5+ T cells with 10^7 T-cell-depleted bone marrow cells. To model GVHD in mice, a major MHC-mismatch B6 (H2b) into BALB/c (H2d) model was used, and tissues were profiled at day 7 or 14. Mouse tissues and retro-orbital blood were harvested on day 7 or 14 post-transplant using separate sterile tools per animal; livers were flushed beforehand. Before genomic DNA was isolated with the DNeasy Blood & Tissue Kit, mouse tissues were minced with razor blades in buffered saline. Remarks on this clone: Its antigen is not yet known. The gene names and germline sequences given are murine. The CDR3 end falls 1 residue outside the read, so it is completed with the germline J gene.

The sequence links TRBV1 to TRBJ1-4, and TRBD1 may be the D gene, going by 5 matching bases. Sequences were obtained from gut tissue. This TCR was sampled from a female BALB/c mouse given C57BL/6 T cells with graft-versus-host disease after an allogeneic hematopoietic cell transplant. The CDR3 sequence is CTCAAGRSNERLFF. Incomplete CDR3 DNA: TGCACCTGCGCGGCAGGGAGGTCCAACGAAAGATTATTT.